This passage covers 5 T cell receptor beta chains from one sample sequenced in a study of blood T cell repertoires in COVID-19 (dated by TCRdb to the early 2020s). The protocol used for the library was the immunoSEQ multiplex PCR assay. The immuneACCESS repertoire file appears here via TCRdb, limited to in-frame rearrangements. These files lack a portion of the clones; in checked studies, under half of the deficit traces to unresolved V genes, and the cause of the others is not known. For this sample there are fewer than 50,000 clones; roughly 82% appear just once. The top ten hold 7.5% to 8.5% of the sample. Source material: peripheral blood. The receptors were gathered from a human donor in a cohort sampled during active COVID-19.

The gene calls are TRBV7-2 and TRBJ2-1; the D gene is possibly TRBD1 (5 bases). Deletions cut 1 base from V and 4 bases from J, with 8 bases between. The CDR3 runs 14 residues. Germline V CDR1 and CDR2: SGHTA, FQGNSA. The CDR3 region has the DNA TGTGCCAGCAGCTTAGGGAGACAGTACAATGAGCAGTTCTTC. The encoded protein is CASSLGRQYNEQFF.

This clone was counted between two and nine times. The chain couples TRBV6-4 to TRBJ1-2; 8 bases align to TRBD1. The length of the CDR3 is 15 residues. Germline V gene lookup returns CDR1 MRHNA and CDR2 SNTAGT. V lost 6 bases, J lost 4 bases, and 10 bases stayed unmatched. The CDR3 here is CASRASGQGPYGYTF. CDR3 bases: TGTGCCAGCAGGGCTTCCGGACAGGGTCCCTATGGCTACACCTTC.

In its sample, this clone was seen a few times. This chain links TRBV7-8 with TRBJ1-1; D is ambiguous. The V and J ends lost 4 bases and 3 bases respectively, with 9 bases between them. CDR1 is SGHVS, CDR2 FQNEAQ, per germline. The length of the CDR3 is 13 residues. For the CDR3, the DNA is TGTGCCAGCAGCTCCTCCCCTGACACTGAAGCTTTCTTT. Translated: CASSSSPDTEAFF. The full variable domain, with the rest looked up from reference TRBV7-8 and TRBJ1-1, is GAGVSQSPRYKVAKRGQDVALRCDPISGHVSLFWYQQALGQGPEFLTYFQNEAQLDKSGLPSDRFFAERPEGSVSTLKIQRTQQEDSAVYLCASSSSPDTEAFFGQGTRLTVV.

This chain connects TRBV7-2 to TRBJ1-2; TRBD1 might be the D (5 bases). From germline, CDR1 is SGHTA and CDR2 FQGNSA. The CDR3 contains 16 residues. V was shortened by 2 bases and J by 5 bases, with 18 bases between the two germline ends. The DNA for the CDR3 is TGTGCCAGCAGCTTAAGTTATCGCGGGGCGCTTTATGGCTACACCTTC. It is translated as CASSLSYRGALYGYTF. The complete variable domain, with remaining parts taken from reference TRBV7-2 and TRBJ1-2, reads GAGVSQSPSNKVTEKGKDVELRCDPISGHTALYWYRQSLGQGLEFLIYFQGNSAPDKSGLPSDRFSAERTGGSVSTLTIQRTQQEDSAVYLCASSLSYRGALYGYTFGSGTRLTVV.

The V gene is TRBV11-3, the J gene TRBJ2-2, with 7 bases fitting TRBD2. This CDR3 is built from 16 residues. Germline values: CDR1 SGHNT, CDR2 YENEEA. The ends lost 1 base at V and 4 bases at J; junction bases unmatched: 6. The CDR3 sequence: CASSLVAGVGTGELFF. The CDR3 DNA is TGTGCCAGCAGCTTAGTTGCGGGAGTGGGCACCGGGGAGCTGTTTTTT.